The 22 T cell receptor beta chains reported below all come from one sample, sequenced in a study of cytomegalovirus exposure and HLA in healthy donors. PCR primers comprised 60 Vbeta and 13 Jbeta primers. TCRdb's table, derived via immunoSEQ multiplex PCR, lists solely in-frame clones and lacks some. Among 140,000 to 150,000 clones listed, 65% to 85% were seen once. Sequencing used PBMCs. These receptor sequences come from a man aged 30 to 45 in good health and CMV-seronegative.

Written as DNA, the CDR3 is TGTGCCAGCATTCAGGGGAGCCTTTCTGGGGCCAACGTCCTGACTTTC. This codes for CASIQGSLSGANVLTF. This chain uses TRBV2 with TRBJ2-6; TRBD1 might be the D (6 bases). The germline V gene has CDR1 SNHLY and CDR2 FYNNEI. V shed 7 bases and J shed 1 base, with 14 bases lying between them. The CDR3 sequence is 16 residues long.

The V and J genes are TRBV27 and TRBJ1-5, with D possibly TRBD1 on 6 matching bases. V was trimmed by 8 bases and J by 3 bases, leaving 20 bases between them. Germline lookup yields CDR1 MNHEY and CDR2 SMNVEV (reference sequence). This CDR3 contains 16 residues. Here the CDR3 reads CASDTAGAPNNQPQHF. CDR3 sequence (DNA): TGTGCCAGCGACACAGCGGGGGCTCCTAACAATCAGCCCCAGCATTTT.

The J gene is TRBJ1-4, the V gene TRBV4-2; tentative D call: TRBD1 (6 bases). V lost 7 bases, J lost 7 bases, and 16 bases lay in between. CDR1 is LGHNA and CDR2 is YNFKEQ in the germline V gene. This CDR3 contains 14 residues. This chain's CDR3 is CASTGVRGGEKLFF. As DNA, the CDR3 is TGTGCCAGCACGGGAGTGAGGGGGGGTGAAAAACTGTTTTTT.

The chain has TRBV18 and TRBJ1-2; 8 positions match TRBD1. This CDR3 has 16 residues. The V gene's germline CDR1 is KGHSH and CDR2 LQKENI. V lost 3 bases to trimming and J lost 4 bases; unmatched junction nucleotides: 10. CDR3: CASSPRQGLSGYGYTF. The CDR3, as DNA: TGTGCCAGCTCACCCAGACAGGGGTTGTCAGGCTATGGCTACACCTTC.

This chain's CDR3 is CASSAGDQPQHF. The CDR3 DNA follows: TGTGCCAGCAGCGCAGGGGATCAGCCCCAGCATTTT. J is TRBJ1-5 and V is TRBV9; D might be TRBD1 (6 bases). CDR1 is SGDLS, CDR2 YYNGEE, per germline. The CDR3 has 12 residues. V was cut by 3 bases and J by 5 bases, with 6 bases left in between.

This clone has just a few counts. This CDR3 fails to terminate in the conserved phenylalanine or tryptophan, so it likely reflects a read error. It is unclear where the CDR3 begins or ends on the DNA, so no DNA is shown, and the CDR3 is as TCRdb lists it. The chain recombines TRBV12-5 with TRBJ1-2; TRBD1 reflects the table's D call only, with no check against the DNA. Germline V lookup: CDR1 LGHNT, CDR2 FRNRAP. The CDR3 has 8 residues if both end residues are counted. CDR3 region: CASAWTGI.

The V gene is TRBV7-9, the J gene TRBJ1-3; D is unresolved. The CDR3 loop spans 16 amino acids. Trimming removed 0 bases from V and 3 bases from J, with 12 bases in between. Germline V CDR1 and CDR2: SEHNR, FQNEAQ (reference sequence). As DNA, the CDR3 is TGTGCCAGCAGCTTAGCTTTTGGGCCGATTGGAAACACCATATATTTT. Its protein product is CASSLAFGPIGNTIYF.

J is TRBJ2-5 and V is TRBV4-1; 9 bases fit TRBD1. The end of the DNA is better explained by TRBJ2-7, so the J call may be wrong. This CDR3 has 16 amino acids. Germline-derived CDR1 and CDR2 are MGHRA and YSYEKL. In DNA form, the CDR3 reads TGCGCCAGCAGCCAATCACCGGGACAGGGTACCTACGAGCAGTACTTC. The encoded protein is CASSQSPGQGTYEQYF.

The chain has TRBV28 and TRBJ1-2; the D gene is possibly TRBD1 (6 bases). The CDR3 totals 16 residues. Germline V lookup: CDR1 MDHEN, CDR2 SYDVKM. The V and J ends lost 5 bases and 2 bases respectively, with 18 bases between them. The CDR3 protein is CASSKRFRDKNYGYTF. CDR3 nucleotide sequence: TGTGCCAGCAGTAAAAGATTTCGGGACAAAAACTATGGCTACACCTTC.

This clone came up a few times. V gene TRBV7-2 combines with J gene TRBJ1-3; 7 bases match TRBD1. The CDR3 totals 13 residues. V was pared by 11 bases and J by 2 bases, with 6 bases of the junction left unmatched. CDR1 SGHTA and CDR2 FQGNSA come from the germline V gene. This chain's CDR3 is CAASTGAGNTIYF. CDR3 sequence (DNA): TGTGCCGCCTCAACAGGGGCTGGAAACACCATATATTTT. The full variable domain, with the rest looked up from reference TRBV7-2 and TRBJ1-3, is GAGVSQSPSNKVTEKGKDVELRCDPISGHTALYWYRQSLGQGLEFLIYFQGNSAPDKSGLPSDRFSAERTGGSVSTLTIQRTQQEDSAVYLCAASTGAGNTIYFGEGSWLTVV.

This chain joins TRBV28 and TRBJ2-5; D might be TRBD1 (5 bases). CDR1 and CDR2 from the germline V gene are MDHEN and SYDVKM. The CDR3 runs to 18 residues. V shed 3 bases and J shed 5 bases, with 25 bases lying between them. CDR3 DNA: TGTGCCAGCAGTTTGCCGGGTCCCCCCCTTCCACAGGTGGAGACCCAGTACTTC. Protein product: CASSLPGPPLPQVETQYF. Variable domain in full (rest from reference TRBV28 and TRBJ2-5): DVKVTQSSRYLVKRTGEKVFLECVQDMDHENMFWYRQDPGLGLRLIYFSYDVKMKEKGDIPEGYSVSREKKERFSLILESASTNQTSMYLCASSLPGPPLPQVETQYFGPGTRLLVL.

The rearrangement joins TRBV9 to TRBJ2-1, with TRBD1 as a possible D gene (6 bases). The CDR3 length is 17 residues. Germline assignment: CDR1 SGDLS and CDR2 YYNGEE. Trimming left V 3 bases short and J 6 bases short, with 22 bases between. Written as DNA, the CDR3 is TGTGCCAGCAGCGGGGGGCGGCACCGTAGCAGCGGCAATGAGCAGTTCTTC. This sequence encodes CASSGGRHRSSGNEQFF.

CDR3: CASSLGRGGLNYEQYF. CDR3 in DNA: TGTGCCAGCAGCTTGGGCCGGGGGGGGCTCAACTACGAGCAGTACTTC. This rearrangement joins TRBV5-6 to TRBJ2-5; 8 nucleotides match TRBD2. The closer fit of TRBJ2-7 to the DNA end suggests the J call may be wrong. The CDR3 is 16 residues long. Germline V gene lookup returns CDR1 SGHDT and CDR2 YYEEEE.

The gene calls are TRBV7-2 and TRBJ1-2; D unresolved. Trimming removed 3 bases at V and 9 bases at J, with 14 bases between. Germline values: CDR1 SGHTA, CDR2 FQGNSA. CDR3 length: 13 residues. The CDR3 DNA reads as TGTGCCAGCAGCTTTGGCCGTGGAGAAAGCTACACCTTC. Translating gives CASSFGRGESYTF.

CDR3 DNA sequence: TGTGCCAGCAGTGAAGGGACACCCAATCAGCCCCAGCATTTT. Residues: CASSEGTPNQPQHF. V and J are TRBV2 and TRBJ1-5, with D perhaps matching TRBD1 (5 bases). From germline, CDR1 is SNHLY and CDR2 FYNNEI. V was pared by 1 base and J by 3 bases, with 7 bases between. CDR3 length: 14 residues.

V and J are TRBV4-1 and TRBJ2-7; D might be TRBD1 (6 bases). Germline V gene sequence: CDR1 MGHRA, CDR2 YSYEKL. The CDR3 has 15 residues. With 1 base removed from V and 1 base from J, the gap between germline ends came to 11 bases. The CDR3 is CASSQGSGASYEQYF. CDR3 DNA: TGCGCCAGCAGCCAAGGTTCAGGGGCTTCCTACGAGCAGTACTTC.

V is TRBV10-3 and J is TRBJ2-7; 16 bases match TRBD2. The CDR3 spans 18 residues. Germline CDR1 reads ENHRY; CDR2 reads SYGVKD. Trimming cost V 5 bases and J 3 bases; bases outside gene matches: 10. The CDR3 protein is CAISTPGTSGGALYEQYF. The CDR3 DNA follows: TGTGCCATCAGTACCCCCGGGACTAGCGGGGGGGCACTCTACGAGCAGTACTTC.

This clone was detected a few times. The V and J genes are TRBV28 and TRBJ2-7; 7 nucleotides match TRBD1. There are 13 residues in the CDR3. V lost 11 bases to trimming and J lost 5 bases; unmatched junction nucleotides: 12. The germline V gene has CDR1 MDHEN and CDR2 SYDVKM. As DNA, the CDR3 is TGTGCCCATCAGAGGAAGGGGGCGGACGAGCAGTACTTC. It codes for CAHQRKGADEQYF.

The chain has TRBV23-1 and TRBJ1-2; a possible D gene is TRBD1 (6 bases). TRBV23-1 is recorded as an ORF, its role being uncertain. The CDR3 contains 18 residues. Trimming took 2 bases from V and 2 from J, leaving 21 bases between them. The chain's CDR3 is CASSQENRQAGENYGYTF. CDR3 coding DNA: TGCGCCAGCAGTCAAGAAAACAGGCAGGCAGGGGAGAACTATGGCTACACCTTC.

The V gene is TRBV11-3, the J gene TRBJ2-1, with TRBD2 identical over 9 bases. The CDR3 length is 14 residues. Germline CDR1 is SGHNT and CDR2 is YENEEA. V lost 5 bases, J lost 15 bases, and 14 bases stayed unmatched. CDR3 amino acids: CASSPGRDSGSRFF. The DNA of the CDR3 is TGTGCCAGCAGCCCCGGCCGAGATAGCGGGAGTAGGTTCTTC.

The chain has TRBV7-6 and TRBJ1-2; D call uncertain. V was shortened by 4 bases and J by 6 bases, with 9 bases between the two germline ends. This CDR3 spans 12 amino acids. Germline lookup yields CDR1 SGHVS and CDR2 FNYEAQ. The CDR3 sequence: CASSSSSHGYTF. CDR3 DNA: TGTGCCAGCAGCTCGTCTTCCCATGGCTACACCTTC.

In DNA, the CDR3 is TGTGCCAGCAGCGTAGGGGCGGGAGGAGAAAACGAGCAGTACTTC. This encodes CASSVGAGGENEQYF. This chain links TRBV9 with TRBJ2-7; 8 nucleotides line up with TRBD2. The CDR3 loop spans 15 amino acids. Germline-derived CDR1 and CDR2 are SGDLS and YYNGEE. The J segment lost 5 bases and the V segment lost 0 bases, leaving 7 bases of the junction unmatched.